This T cell receptor (beta chain) was retrieved from a study of blood T cell repertoires in COVID-19. The overall study: Collection of acute and convalescent COVID-19 samples took place in the United States, Italy and Spain. PBMCs, B-cell-depleted T cells, or T cells were the source of the cDNA or gDNA that made up the material.

The germline V gene encodes CDR1 SGHTA and CDR2 FQGNSA. The V end lost 3 bases, the J end lost 0 bases, and 9 bases lay between the germline ends. The CDR3 has 15 amino acids. As processed by the authors: The assay estimated nucleated cells by amplifying reference gene primers. The table came from immunoSEQ multiplex PCR; TCRdb's copy has only in-frame clones and leaves some out. The D gene and trimming were derived from the DNA, and the V and J assignments and clone size from that table. The sample consists of about 190,000 clones, more than 70% of them appearing once. Sequencing was performed on peripheral blood. The chain is built from TRBV7-2 and TRBJ1-5, with no clear D. The clonotype was recovered from a woman older than 75 with active or convalescent COVID-19. DNA for the CDR3: TGTGCCAGCAGCTTCGGAGCACGTAGCAATCAGCCCCAGCATTTT. Amino acid sequence: CASSFGARSNQPQHF.